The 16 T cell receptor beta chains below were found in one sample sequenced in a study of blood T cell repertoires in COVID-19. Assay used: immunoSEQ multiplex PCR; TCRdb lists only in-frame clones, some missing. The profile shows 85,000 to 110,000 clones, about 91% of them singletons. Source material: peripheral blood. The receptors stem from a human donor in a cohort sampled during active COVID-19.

The CDR3: CASSEDRLSSYNSPLHF. The CDR3 coding sequence is TGTGCCAGCAGTGAGGACAGACTCAGCTCCTATAATTCACCCCTCCACTTT. V and J are TRBV6-1 and TRBJ1-6, with D possibly matching TRBD1 (6 bases). Germline V CDR1 and CDR2: MNHNS, SASEGT. Trimming took off 3 bases at V and 0 bases at J, with 12 bases between the two ends. The CDR3 is 17 amino acids.

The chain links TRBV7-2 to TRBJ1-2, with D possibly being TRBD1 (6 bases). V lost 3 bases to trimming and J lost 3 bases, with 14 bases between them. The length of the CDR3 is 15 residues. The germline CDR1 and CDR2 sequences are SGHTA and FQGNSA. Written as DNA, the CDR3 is TGTGCCAGCAGCTTCTCACAGGGCCCGTACTATGGCTACACCTTC. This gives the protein CASSFSQGPYYGYTF.

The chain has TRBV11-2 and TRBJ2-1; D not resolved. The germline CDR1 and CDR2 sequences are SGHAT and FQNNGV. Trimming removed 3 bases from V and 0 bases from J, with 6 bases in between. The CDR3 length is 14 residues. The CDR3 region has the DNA TGTGCCAGCAGCTTTCTGAGCTCCTACAATGAGCAGTTCTTC. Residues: CASSFLSSYNEQFF.

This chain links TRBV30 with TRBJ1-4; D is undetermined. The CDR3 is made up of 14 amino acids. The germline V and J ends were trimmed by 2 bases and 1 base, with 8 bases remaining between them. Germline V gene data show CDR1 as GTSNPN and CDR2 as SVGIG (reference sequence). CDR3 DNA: TGTGCCTGGAGTCTTTTCCGAACTAATGAAAAACTGTTTTTT. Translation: CAWSLFRTNEKLFF.

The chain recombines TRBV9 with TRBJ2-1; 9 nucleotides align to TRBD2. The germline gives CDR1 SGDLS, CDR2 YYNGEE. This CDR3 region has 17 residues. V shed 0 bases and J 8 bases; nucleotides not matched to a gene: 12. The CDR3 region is CASSVDPPSGAIDEQFF. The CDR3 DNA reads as TGTGCCAGCAGCGTAGACCCTCCTAGCGGGGCGATTGATGAGCAGTTCTTC.

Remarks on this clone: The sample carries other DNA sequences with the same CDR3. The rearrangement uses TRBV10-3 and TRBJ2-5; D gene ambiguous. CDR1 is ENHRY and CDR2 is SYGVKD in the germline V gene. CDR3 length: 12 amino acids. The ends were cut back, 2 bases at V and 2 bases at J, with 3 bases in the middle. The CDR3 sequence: CAISEQQETQYF. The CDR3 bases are TGTGCCATCAGTGAGCAACAAGAGACCCAGTACTTC.

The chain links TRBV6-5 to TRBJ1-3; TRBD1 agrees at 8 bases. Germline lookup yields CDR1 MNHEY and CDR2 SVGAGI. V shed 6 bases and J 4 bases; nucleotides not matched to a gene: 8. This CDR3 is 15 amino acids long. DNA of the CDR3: TGTGCCAGCAGAGCTGCAGGGGGCTCGGGAAACACCATATATTTT. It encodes CASRAAGGSGNTIYF.

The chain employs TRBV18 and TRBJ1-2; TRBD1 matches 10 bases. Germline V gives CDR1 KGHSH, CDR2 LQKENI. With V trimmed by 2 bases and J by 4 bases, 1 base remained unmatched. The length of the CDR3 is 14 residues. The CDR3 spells CASSPGTGAYGYTF. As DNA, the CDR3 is TGTGCCAGCTCACCAGGGACAGGGGCCTATGGCTACACCTTC.

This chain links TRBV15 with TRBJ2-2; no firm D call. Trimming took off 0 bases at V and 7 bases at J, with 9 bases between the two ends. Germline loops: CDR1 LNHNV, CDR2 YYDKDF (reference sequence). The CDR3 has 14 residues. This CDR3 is CATSRDLSGGELFF. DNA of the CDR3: TGTGCCACCAGCAGAGACCTGTCCGGCGGGGAGCTGTTTTTT.

The CDR3 is CASSLATTRTGELFF. The CDR3 coding sequence is TGTGCCAGCAGCTTAGCCACCACAAGAACCGGGGAGCTGTTTTTT. The chain combines TRBV11-3 with TRBJ2-2; D call uncertain. The CDR3 covers 15 residues. Germline V gives CDR1 SGHNT, CDR2 YENEEA. Trimming removed 1 base at V and 5 bases at J, with 11 bases between. The variable domain in full, with the rest retrieved from reference TRBV11-3 and TRBJ2-2, is EAGVVQSPRYKIIEKKQPVAFWCNPISGHNTLYWYLQNLGQGPELLIRYENEEAVDDSQLPKDRFSAERLKGVDSTLKIQPAELGDSAVYLCASSLATTRTGELFFGEGSRLTVL.

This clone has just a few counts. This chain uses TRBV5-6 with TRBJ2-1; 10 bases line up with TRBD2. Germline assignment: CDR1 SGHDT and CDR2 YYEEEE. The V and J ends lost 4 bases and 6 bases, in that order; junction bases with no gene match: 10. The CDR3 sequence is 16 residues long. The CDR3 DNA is TGTGCCAGCAGCCCCTGGGCTAGGACTAGCGGCAATGAGCAGTTCTTC. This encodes CASSPWARTSGNEQFF.

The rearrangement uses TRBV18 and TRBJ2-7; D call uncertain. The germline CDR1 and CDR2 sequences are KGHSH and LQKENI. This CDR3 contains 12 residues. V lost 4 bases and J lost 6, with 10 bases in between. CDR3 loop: CASSHEVGEQYF. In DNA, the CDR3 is TGTGCCAGCTCACACGAGGTCGGCGAGCAGTACTTC.

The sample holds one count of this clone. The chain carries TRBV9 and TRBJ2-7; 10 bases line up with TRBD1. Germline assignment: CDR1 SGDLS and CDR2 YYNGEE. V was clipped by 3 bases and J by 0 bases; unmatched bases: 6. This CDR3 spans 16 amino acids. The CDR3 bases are TGTGCCAGCAGCGCCCGGGGGGACAGGGGCTCCTACGAGCAGTACTTC. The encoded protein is CASSARGDRGSYEQYF.

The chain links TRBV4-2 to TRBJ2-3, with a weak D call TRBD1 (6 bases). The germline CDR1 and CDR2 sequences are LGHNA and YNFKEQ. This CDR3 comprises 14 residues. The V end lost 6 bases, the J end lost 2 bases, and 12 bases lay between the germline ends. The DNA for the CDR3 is TGTGCCAGCAGGCGCGGACAGCACACAGATACGCAGTATTTT. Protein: CASRRGQHTDTQYF.

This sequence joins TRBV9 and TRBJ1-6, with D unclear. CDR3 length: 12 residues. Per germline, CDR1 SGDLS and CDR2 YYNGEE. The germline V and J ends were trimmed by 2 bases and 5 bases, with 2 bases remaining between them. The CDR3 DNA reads TGTGCCAGCAGCGTCGATAATTCACCCCTCCACTTT. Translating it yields CASSVDNSPLHF.

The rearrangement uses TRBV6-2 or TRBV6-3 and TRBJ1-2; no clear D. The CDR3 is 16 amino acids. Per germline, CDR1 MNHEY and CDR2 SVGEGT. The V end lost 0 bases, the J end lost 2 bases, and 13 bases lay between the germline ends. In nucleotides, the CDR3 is TGTGCCAGCAGTTACTCCTGGATCCGAGGGAACTATGGCTACACCTTC. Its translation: CASSYSWIRGNYGYTF.